This TCR beta chain emerged from a study of T cell responses to AZD1222 COVID-19 vaccine. Study-wide background: Whether given at about 4 or about 12 weeks, second doses were pooled. Findings of the study overall: Two AZD1222 administrations were followed by greater Spike-specific TCR breadth and depth. Clonal diversity may have been underestimated, and the donors were mostly white British, with more females than males.

The V and J ends lost 3 bases and 11 bases, in that order; junction bases with no gene match: 12. Looked up from germline, CDR1 is SQVTM and CDR2 is ANQGSEA. The CDR3 sequence is 13 residues long. TCRdb keeps only in-frame clones here, not all; method: immunoSEQ multiplex PCR. The sample holds over 110,000 clones, 91% seen once. Remarks on this clone: What it binds is not known.

The source material was peripheral blood, sampled on day 0 of AZD1222 vaccination. The sequence derives from an adult in good health. This rearrangement joins TRBV29-1 to TRBJ1-1, with TRBD1 matching 7 bases. The CDR3, as DNA: TGCAGCGTTGAGCCCGGACAGGTCCAGTCCGCTTTCTTT. This sequence encodes CSVEPGQVQSAFF.